Each of the 20 T cell receptor beta chains below was sequenced from the same sample in a study of response to subunit inactivated influenza vaccine. Each CDR3 protein is one row after TCRdb ran MiXCR on the RT-PCR reads. The sample carries roughly 520,000 distinct CDR3 sequences, 25% recorded once. The input for sequencing was CD4+ T cells sorted from PBMCs, taken 5 to 6 days after vaccination. Receptor source: a man aged 50-59 years who received an inactivated influenza vaccine.

The V call is TRBV12-3 or TRBV12-4, the J call TRBJ1-3; 8 nucleotides line up with TRBD1. This CDR3 has 13 residues. J was trimmed by 8 bases and V by 6 bases; bases with no gene match: 6. The CDR3 DNA sequence: TGTGCCAGCAGATGGACAGGGAAGGACACCATATATTTT. Translation: CASRWTGKDTIYF.

The chain recombines TRBV15 with TRBJ1-1; possible D gene TRBD1, 6 bases. V lost 1 base to trimming and J lost 4 bases, with 10 bases between them. Per germline, CDR1 LNHNV and CDR2 YYDKDF (reference sequence). The CDR3 totals 14 residues. As DNA, the CDR3 is TGTGCCACCAGCAGAGTACAGGGTCGCACTGAAGCTTTCTTT. Amino acid sequence: CATSRVQGRTEAFF.

The J gene is TRBJ2-1, the V gene TRBV12-3 or TRBV12-4; D perhaps matches TRBD2 (5 bases). This CDR3 is 13 amino acids long. V was trimmed by 3 bases and J by 4 bases, leaving 7 bases between them. The CDR3 loop reads CASSLRAYNEQFF. The CDR3 nucleotides are TGTGCCAGCAGTTTGAGGGCGTACAATGAGCAGTTCTTC.

In nucleotides, the CDR3 is TGTGCCAGCAGCACACCGGGCGCCCCACCCCTCCACTTT. Translated, it gives CASSTPGAPPLHF. The V call is TRBV7-9, the J call TRBJ1-6, with D unresolved. Germline CDR1 reads SEHNR; CDR2 reads FQNEAQ (reference sequence). With 5 bases removed from V and 11 bases from J, the gap between germline ends came to 13 bases. The CDR3 is 13 amino acids.

This clonotype was seen a handful of times. The chain is built from TRBV20-1 and TRBJ2-7; D may match TRBD1 or TRBD2 (5 bases each). CDR1 and CDR2 (germline): DFQATT, SNEGSKA (reference sequence). V lost 5 bases and J 7 bases, leaving 18 bases between the germline ends. This CDR3 has 13 residues. The CDR3 DNA sequence: TGCAGTGCTCCTCCCGGGACCCAGCGGGAGCAGTACTTC. This encodes CSAPPGTQREQYF.

This clonotype was seen at least ten times. This rearrangement joins TRBV29-1 to TRBJ2-1; D is unclear. The CDR3 length is 11 residues. Germline CDR1 reads SQVTM; CDR2 reads ANQGSEA. V was clipped by 4 bases and J by 2 bases, with 3 bases between them. The CDR3 DNA reads TGCAGCGTTGCCCCCTACAATGAGCAGTTCTTC. Translating it yields CSVAPYNEQFF.

The table lists this clonotype with many counts. The chain joins TRBV30 to TRBJ1-5; D ambiguous. V was cut by 1 base and J by 4 bases, with 5 bases left in between. This CDR3 has 12 amino acids. Germline V lookup: CDR1 GTSNPN, CDR2 SVGIG (reference sequence). The CDR3 DNA reads as TGTGCCTGGAGTGAACAAAATCAGCCCCAGCATTTT. It translates to CAWSEQNQPQHF.

This clonotype occurred a few times. The CDR3 coding sequence is TGTGCCAGCAGTTCGGCAACTAATGAAAAACTGTTTTTT. This gives the protein CASSSATNEKLFF. The chain couples TRBV12-3 or TRBV12-4 to TRBJ1-4, with no clear D. Between the trimmed V and J ends, which lost 4 bases and 0 bases, there was a span of 3 bases. This CDR3 spans 13 amino acids.

This clonotype showed up just a few times. The chain combines TRBV12-3 or TRBV12-4 with TRBJ1-6; no firm D call. Trimming took 0 bases from V and 9 from J, leaving 9 bases between them. CDR3 length: 14 residues. The CDR3 here is CASSLAHGGSPLHF. CDR3 nucleotide sequence: TGTGCCAGCAGTTTAGCACATGGCGGTTCACCCCTCCACTTT.

This sequence joins TRBV12-3 or TRBV12-4 and TRBJ2-1, with TRBD1 matching 10 bases. V trimming: 3 bases; J trimming: 7 bases; junction bases outside the gene matches: 6. This CDR3 spans 15 amino acids. The CDR3 coding sequence is TGTGCCAGCAGTTTGACAGGGGGCTTCGTAAATGAGCAGTTCTTC. The encoded protein is CASSLTGGFVNEQFF.

This clonotype was observed a few times. The J gene is TRBJ1-2, the V gene TRBV5-1, with 12 bases that match TRBD1. Per germline, CDR1 SGHRS and CDR2 YFSETQ. The V and J ends lost 3 bases and 5 bases, in that order; junction bases with no gene match: 5. The CDR3 has 15 amino acids. The CDR3 DNA is TGCGCCAGCAGCTATGGGACAGGGGGCAAGTATGGCTACACCTTC. Encoded protein: CASSYGTGGKYGYTF. Full variable domain (rest looked up from reference TRBV5-1 and TRBJ1-2): KAGVTQTPRYLIKTRGQQVTLSCSPISGHRSVSWYQQTPGQGLQFLFEYFSETQRNKGNFPGRFSGRQFSNSRSEMNVSTLELGDSALYLCASSYGTGGKYGYTFGSGTRLTVV.

This clonotype was counted only a few times. The J gene is TRBJ2-7, the V gene TRBV7-2; no firm D call. The germline V and J ends were trimmed by 6 bases and 6 bases, with 18 bases remaining between them. The CDR3 length is 14 residues. CDR1 and CDR2 (germline): SGHTA, FQGNSA. The CDR3 nucleotides read TGTGCCAGCAGACGTACAGATAGACGTGGCGAGCAGTACTTC. The encoded protein is CASRRTDRRGEQYF.

Only a few counts were recorded for this clonotype. The gene calls are TRBV24-1 and TRBJ2-6; 9 bases line up with TRBD1. In germline, CDR1 is KGHDR, CDR2 SFDVKD. The CDR3 runs to 17 residues. Unmatched junction bases numbered 3, after V lost 2 bases and J lost 2 bases. The CDR3 bases are TGTGCCACCAGTGATTCGGGACAGGGTGCTGGGGCCAACGTCCTGACTTTC. Translated: CATSDSGQGAGANVLTF.

This clonotype was picked up a small number of times. The chain combines TRBV5-1 with TRBJ2-6; D call uncertain. The germline V and J ends were trimmed by 1 base and 0 bases, with 5 bases remaining between them. The germline CDR1 and CDR2 sequences are SGHRS and YFSETQ. This CDR3 spans 15 amino acids. The CDR3 nucleotides are TGCGCCAGCAGCTTGCAGATCTCTGGGGCCAACGTCCTGACTTTC. Amino acid sequence: CASSLQISGANVLTF.

This clonotype was counted a few times. The rearrangement uses TRBV20-1 and TRBJ2-1; D is uncertain. The V gene's germline CDR1 is DFQATT and CDR2 SNEGSKA (reference sequence). The CDR3 totals 14 residues. V lost 4 bases and J 6 bases, leaving 16 bases between the germline ends. CDR3 nucleotide sequence: TGCAGTGCTACTAACACTGGACCTGCCAATGAGCAGTTCTTC. It encodes CSATNTGPANEQFF.

This rearrangement joins TRBV7-7 to TRBJ2-1, with a weak D call TRBD2 (6 bases). Germline CDR1 SSHAT, CDR2 FNYEAQ (reference sequence). CDR3 size: 15 residues. Trimming cost V 1 base and J 8 bases, with 15 bases left between them. The CDR3 region has the DNA TGTGCCAGCAGCTTAGTCGGGAGTACTGCGGATGAGCAGTTCTTC. Residues: CASSLVGSTADEQFF.

V is TRBV20-1 and J is TRBJ2-1; weak D call: TRBD1 (6 bases). This CDR3 has 12 residues. Germline CDR1 is DFQATT and CDR2 is SNEGSKA (reference sequence). Trimming removed 6 bases at V and 2 bases at J, with 8 bases between. CDR3 nucleotide sequence: TGCAGTGCCAGGGGAGCCTACAATGAGCAGTTCTTC. Its protein product is CSARGAYNEQFF.

The V and J genes are TRBV20-1 and TRBJ1-2; 9 bases match TRBD1. Germline V gives CDR1 DFQATT, CDR2 SNEGSKA (reference sequence). This CDR3 has 15 amino acids. V shed 6 bases, J shed 0 bases, and the junction held 8 bases outside the gene matches. The CDR3 DNA is TGCAGTGCGAGGGACAGGGCCATTCCTAACTATGGCTACACCTTC. It yields the protein CSARDRAIPNYGYTF.

The V and J genes are TRBV20-1 and TRBJ2-1; D unclear. V lost 6 bases and J 0 bases, leaving 15 bases between the germline ends. This CDR3 spans 15 amino acids. Germline V lookup: CDR1 DFQATT, CDR2 SNEGSKA (reference sequence). In nucleotides, the CDR3 is TGCAGTGCCACCCCCCCGAACCGCTCCTACAATGAGCAGTTCTTC. Translation: CSATPPNRSYNEQFF.

This chain's CDR3 is CASSFGVAKNIQYF. The CDR3 nucleotides are TGTGCCAGCAGTTTTGGGGTAGCCAAAAACATTCAGTACTTC. The chain recombines TRBV12-3 or TRBV12-4 with TRBJ2-4; D remains unclear. Trimming removed 3 bases at V and 0 bases at J, with 6 bases between. This CDR3 spans 14 amino acids.